A single sample is the source of the 22 T cell receptor beta chains below, sequenced in a study of blood T cell repertoires in COVID-19. Using immunoSEQ multiplex PCR, the repertoire was profiled, and TCRdb retains in-frame clones only, with some absent. The data hold around 280,000 clones, with around 90% observed a single time. Input material: PBMCs or T cells enriched from blood (not recorded which). These receptor sequences come from a woman between 40 and 50 years old who had recovered from COVID-19.

This chain uses TRBV18 with TRBJ1-3, with a possible D match to TRBD1 (6 bases). CDR1 and CDR2 (germline): KGHSH, LQKENI. Trimming took 4 bases from V and 4 from J, leaving 14 bases between them. CDR3 size: 15 residues. Written as DNA, the CDR3 is TGTGCCAGCTCACAGTCCGGGACAAGGGGAAACACCATATATTTT. Translating gives CASSQSGTRGNTIYF. Drawing the rest from reference TRBV18 and TRBJ1-3, the complete variable domain is NAGVMQNPRHLVRRRGQEARLRCSPMKGHSHVYWYRQLPEEGLKFMVYLQKENIIDESGMPKERFSAEFPKEGPSILRIQQVVRGDSAAYFCASSQSGTRGNTIYFGEGSWLTVV.

Concerning this clone: Relative to the germline gene, one junction end is altered; a read error may explain this. The chain carries TRBV3-1 (or the pseudogene TRBV3-2) and TRBJ1-4; tentatively, D is TRBD1 (5 bases). Germline V CDR1 and CDR2: LGHDT, YNNKEL (reference sequence). CDR3 size: 16 residues. This CDR3 is CASSRIGESPNEKLFF. The CDR3, as DNA: TGTGCCAGCAGCCGTATAGGGGAATCCCCTAACGAAAAACTGTTTTTT.

This chain connects TRBV5-1 to TRBJ2-3; TRBD2 matches 13 bases. CDR1 SGHRS and CDR2 YFSETQ come from the germline V gene. The trim removed 2 bases at V and 7 bases at J, leaving 4 bases unmatched. CDR3 length: 15 residues. CDR3 loop: CASSFGLAGDYTQYF. The DNA for the CDR3 is TGCGCCAGCAGCTTCGGACTAGCGGGGGACTATACGCAGTATTTT.

The chain links TRBV5-1 to TRBJ1-5; D is undetermined. CDR3 length: 14 residues. V lost 0 bases to trimming and J lost 3 bases, with 7 bases between them. CDR1 is SGHRS and CDR2 is YFSETQ in the germline V gene. CDR3 bases: TGCGCCAGCAGCTTGGCCGGTAACAATCAGCCCCAGCATTTT. This gives the protein CASSLAGNNQPQHF.

As to this clone: The junction and the germline gene differ at one end; a read error may be behind it. The rearrangement links TRBV2 to TRBJ2-4, with 12 bases fitting TRBD2. The CDR3 loop spans 13 amino acids. The germline CDR1 and CDR2 sequences are SNHLY and FYNNEI. The CDR3 nucleotides are TGTGCCAGCAGGGGACAGGATCTTACTAGCGGGAGGTTC. The encoded protein is CASRGQDLTSGRF. The variable domain in full, completed from reference TRBV2 and TRBJ2-4, reads EPEVTQTPSHQVTQMGQEVILRCVPISNHLYFYWYRQILGQKVEFLVSFYNNEISEKSEIFDDQFSVERPDGSNFTLKIRSTKLEDSAMYFCASRGQDLTSGRFGAGTRLSVL.

V and J are TRBV18 and TRBJ2-7, with 11 bases aligning to TRBD2. Trimming removed 1 base from V and 2 bases from J; junction bases left unmatched: 1. The CDR3 loop spans 15 amino acids. Per the germline V gene, CDR1 is KGHSH and CDR2 is LQKENI. CDR3 residues: CASSPQTSGTYEQYF. CDR3 DNA sequence: TGTGCCAGCTCACCACAGACTAGCGGGACCTACGAGCAGTACTTC.

The chain has TRBV6-5 and TRBJ1-6; 10 bases align to TRBD1. The CDR3 runs to 14 residues. Germline assignment: CDR1 MNHEY and CDR2 SVGAGI. After removal of 6 bases from V and 6 bases from J, the junction contained 2 bases not matched to a gene. CDR3 nucleotide sequence: TGTGCCAGCAGGAGGGACAGGGGTAATTCACCCCTCCACTTT. Translated: CASRRDRGNSPLHF.

The rearrangement links TRBV2 to TRBJ2-7, with D uncertain. This CDR3 has 13 amino acids. V shed 3 bases and J shed 6 bases, with 12 bases lying between them. CDR1 and CDR2 (germline): SNHLY, FYNNEI. The CDR3: CASSDDIVFEQYF. CDR3 coding DNA: TGTGCCAGCAGTGACGACATCGTATTCGAGCAGTACTTC.

The chain uses TRBV5-1 and TRBJ2-7; TRBD1 might be the D (6 bases). The germline V and J ends were trimmed by 2 bases and 2 bases, with 17 bases remaining between them. This CDR3 spans 16 amino acids. From germline, CDR1 is SGHRS and CDR2 YFSETQ. CDR3 in amino acids: CASSLTPGQPPYEQYF. The CDR3 DNA is TGCGCCAGCAGCTTAACCCCGGGACAACCACCCTACGAGCAGTACTTC.

The count of this clone is one. The chain couples TRBV27 to TRBJ1-2; D may be TRBD1 (6 bases). V shed 5 bases and J shed 8 bases, with 15 bases lying between them. CDR1 is MNHEY, CDR2 SMNVEV, per germline (reference sequence). This CDR3 spans 13 amino acids. CDR3: CASSTTGGWGYTF. DNA of the CDR3: TGTGCCAGCAGTACGACAGGTGGCTGGGGCTACACCTTC.

The chain links TRBV6-5 to TRBJ1-2, with D possibly being TRBD1 (5 bases). Trimming removed 8 bases from V and 8 bases from J, with 18 bases in between. CDR3 length: 13 residues. Germline CDR1 reads MNHEY; CDR2 reads SVGAGI. CDR3 sequence reads: CASRSRASSGYTF. Here the CDR3 DNA reads TGTGCCAGCCGGTCCAGGGCCTCCTCGGGCTACACCTTC.

The CDR3 sequence is CASSSAGQGGNGYTF. The CDR3 DNA sequence: TGCGCCAGCAGCTCTGCCGGACAGGGAGGTAATGGCTACACCTTC. The rearrangement links TRBV5-1 to TRBJ1-2, with 8 bases fitting TRBD1. The V gene end was trimmed by 3 bases and the J gene end by 6 bases; junction bases not matched to a gene: 10. CDR3 length: 15 amino acids. The germline V gene has CDR1 SGHRS and CDR2 YFSETQ. The full variable domain, rest sourced from reference TRBV5-1 and TRBJ1-2, is KAGVTQTPRYLIKTRGQQVTLSCSPISGHRSVSWYQQTPGQGLQFLFEYFSETQRNKGNFPGRFSGRQFSNSRSEMNVSTLELGDSALYLCASSSAGQGGNGYTFGSGTRLTVV.

The rearrangement joins TRBV7-9 to TRBJ1-1; D is possibly TRBD1 (5 bases). The germline V gene encodes CDR1 SEHNR and CDR2 FQNEAQ (reference sequence). The CDR3 consists of 15 residues. V was trimmed by 5 bases and J by 0 bases, leaving 13 bases between them. CDR3 sequence: CASSPIDSLNTEAFF. The CDR3 DNA is TGTGCCAGCAGCCCCATCGACAGTTTGAACACTGAAGCTTTCTTT.

V usage is TRBV7-2 and J usage is TRBJ2-7; 12 nucleotides align to TRBD2. This CDR3 region has 16 residues. Germline V lookup: CDR1 SGHTA, CDR2 FQGNSA. V dropped 1 base and J dropped 5; count of bases not matched to a gene: 6. The CDR3 loop reads CASSLGVLAGGDEQYF. CDR3 sequence (DNA): TGTGCCAGCAGCTTAGGGGTACTAGCGGGAGGAGACGAGCAGTACTTC.

This chain uses TRBV19 with TRBJ1-1; weak D call: TRBD1 (6 bases). Germline V gene lookup returns CDR1 LNHDA and CDR2 SQIVND (reference sequence). The CDR3 consists of 15 residues. Trimming took off 6 bases at V and 0 bases at J, with 14 bases between the two ends. For the CDR3, the DNA is TGTGCCAGTAGCAGACGGCAGGGGATGAACACTGAAGCTTTCTTT. It is translated as CASSRRQGMNTEAFF. The whole variable domain, remainder taken from reference TRBV19 and TRBJ1-1, is DGGITQSPKYLFRKEGQNVTLSCEQNLNHDAMYWYRQDPGQGLRLIYYSQIVNDFQKGDIAEGYSVSREKKESFPLTVTSAQKNPTAFYLCASSRRQGMNTEAFFGQGTRLTVV.

V is TRBV2 and J is TRBJ1-1; D might be TRBD1 (5 bases). This CDR3 has 13 amino acids. Trimming shortened V by 8 bases and J by 1 base, and 11 bases separated the two germline ends. Germline V gives CDR1 SNHLY, CDR2 FYNNEI. The CDR3 DNA sequence: TGTGCCAGCTTTCGGGACTGGAACACTGAAGCTTTCTTT. This codes for CASFRDWNTEAFF.

The genes are TRBV5-6 and TRBJ2-1; 7 nucleotides match TRBD2. The CDR3 extends over 16 amino acids. The V segment lost 4 bases and the J segment 0 bases; nucleotides outside the gene matches: 7. The germline CDR1 and CDR2 sequences are SGHDT and YYEEEE. The CDR3 region is CASSTDGGSSYNEQFF. CDR3 DNA sequence: TGTGCCAGCAGCACCGATGGCGGGAGCTCCTACAATGAGCAGTTCTTC.

V and J are TRBV7-2 and TRBJ1-1; a weak D match, TRBD1 (5 bases). Germline assignment: CDR1 SGHTA and CDR2 FQGNSA. Trimming cost V 7 bases and J 2 bases, with 11 bases left between them. The CDR3 sequence is 13 residues long. This CDR3 is CASTRQTNTEAFF. The CDR3 nucleotides read TGTGCCAGCACAAGACAGACAAACACTGAAGCTTTCTTT.

The chain uses TRBV7-8 and TRBJ1-2, with 10 bases lining up with TRBD1. CDR3 length: 16 residues. Germline CDR1 SGHVS, CDR2 FQNEAQ. Trimming took 5 bases from V and 4 from J; bases not matched to a gene: 10. CDR3 nucleotides: TGTGCCAGCAGCCCCCGCCGGGACAGGGGACTCTATGGCTACACCTTC. This codes for CASSPRRDRGLYGYTF.

About this clone itself: This CDR3 is also generated by other DNA sequences in the sample. V usage is TRBV30 and J usage is TRBJ1-1; D not resolved. The germline gives CDR1 GTSNPN, CDR2 SVGIG (reference sequence). This CDR3 comprises 13 residues. V lost 0 bases and J lost 0, with 5 bases in between. The CDR3 sequence is CAWSVLVNTEAFF. The CDR3 bases are TGTGCCTGGAGTGTATTAGTGAACACTGAAGCTTTCTTT.

V is TRBV7-9 and J is TRBJ2-5; D perhaps matches TRBD1 (6 bases). Germline CDR1 reads SEHNR; CDR2 reads FQNEAQ (reference sequence). V dropped 4 bases and J dropped 1 base, with 10 bases sitting between them. The CDR3 loop spans 14 amino acids. The CDR3 DNA is TGTGCCAGCAGCTCTCAGGGGCTCCAAGAGACCCAGTACTTC. Translation gives CASSSQGLQETQYF.

Only one count was recorded for this clone. The chain uses TRBV7-9 and TRBJ1-2, with 7 bases that match TRBD1. Germline V gene sequence: CDR1 SEHNR, CDR2 FQNEAQ (reference sequence). CDR3 size: 15 residues. Unmatched junction bases numbered 5, after V lost 0 bases and J lost 4 bases. CDR3 in amino acids: CASSLAPDRSYGYTF. In DNA, the CDR3 is TGTGCCAGCAGCTTAGCGCCGGACAGGAGCTATGGCTACACCTTC.